This T cell receptor (beta chain) was documented in a study of cytomegalovirus exposure and HLA in healthy donors. The study, taken as a whole, reports: In vitro checks showed that three CMV-associated chains really do target CMV antigens.

Produced via immunoSEQ multiplex PCR; TCRdb's table is partial and in-frame only. The table shows tens of thousands of clones, with around 85% occurring only once. On this clone itself: Its antigen remains unidentified.

V shed 0 bases and J shed 5 bases, with 12 bases lying between them. The germline CDR1 and CDR2 sequences are SGHDT and YYEEEE. There are 14 residues in the CDR3. The donors were part of the validation cohort of more than 90 subjects. That cohort was separate from the first cohort, which comprised roughly 670 subjects. The sequence came from a man between 25 and 39 years old in good health and CMV-seronegative. The genes are TRBV5-6 and TRBJ2-7, with D perhaps TRBD2 (6 bases). What was sequenced was PBMCs. CDR3 DNA: TGTGCCAGCAGCTTGGGGGGGGTTACCGACGAGCAGTACTTC. This codes for CASSLGGVTDEQYF.